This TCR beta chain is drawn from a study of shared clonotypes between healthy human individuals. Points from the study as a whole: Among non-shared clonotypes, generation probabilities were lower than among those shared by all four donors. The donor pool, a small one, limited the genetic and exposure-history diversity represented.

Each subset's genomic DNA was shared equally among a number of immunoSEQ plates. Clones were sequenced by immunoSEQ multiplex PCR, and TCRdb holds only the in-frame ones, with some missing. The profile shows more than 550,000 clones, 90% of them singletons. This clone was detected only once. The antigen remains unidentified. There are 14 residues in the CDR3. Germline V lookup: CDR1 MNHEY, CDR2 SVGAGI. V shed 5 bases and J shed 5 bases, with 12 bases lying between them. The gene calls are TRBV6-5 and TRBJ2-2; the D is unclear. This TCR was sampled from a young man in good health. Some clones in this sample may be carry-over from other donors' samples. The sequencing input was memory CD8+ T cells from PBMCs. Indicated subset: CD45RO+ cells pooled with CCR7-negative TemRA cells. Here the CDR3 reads CASSHGRSTGELFF. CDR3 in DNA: TGTGCCAGCAGTCACGGGCGTTCGACCGGGGAGCTGTTTTTT.